This is a list of T cell receptor beta chains from one sample in a study of T cells in localized non-small cell lung cancer. The repertoire was sequenced with immunoSEQ multiplex PCR; TCRdb's copy has only in-frame clones and lacks some. The sample has tens of thousands of clones; about 88% are singletons. This specimen consisted of peripheral blood, obtained before any cancer treatment. All receptors come from a woman between 18 and 55 years old with stage III lung adenocarcinoma. The CDR3 runs from the conserved cysteine through the conserved F or W. The D gene is left open where the match is weak. Part of the rows lack a size; the others show once, few, many or a class for expanded clones.

d_call | clone_size | j_call | v_call | cdr3_aa | cdr3_nt
. | . | TRBJ1-2 | TRBV6-6 | CASSYPGSNGYTF | TGTGCCAGCAGTTACCCCGGGTCGAATGGCTACACCTTC
. | few | TRBJ1-1 | TRBV29-1 | CSEKQGPVGTEAFF | TGCAGCGAAAAACAGGGCCCGGTGGGGACTGAAGCTTTCTTT
. | . | TRBJ2-2 | TRBV12-5 | CASGLTGNTGELFF | TGTGCTAGTGGCCTCACAGGGAACACCGGGGAGCTGTTTTTT
. | once | TRBJ2-5 | TRBV27 | CASSSGRSQETQYF | TGTGCCAGCAGTTCGGGGCGATCCCAAGAGACCCAGTACTTC
TRBD1 | once | TRBJ1-4 | TRBV19 | CASRPSYGQGSEKLFF | TGTGCCAGTAGACCATCGTACGGACAGGGCTCTGAAAAACTGTTTTTT
. | few | TRBJ2-2 | TRBV19 | CASSVQGTGELFF | TGTGCCAGTAGTGTACAGGGAACCGGGGAGCTGTTTTTT
. | . | TRBJ2-1 | TRBV7-8 | CASSQRGRGGEQFF | TGTGCCAGCAGCCAAAGGGGCAGAGGGGGTGAGCAGTTCTTC
TRBD1 | once | TRBJ2-2 | TRBV7-7 | CASSPRTGYPGELFF | TGTGCCAGCAGCCCCCGGACAGGGTACCCCGGGGAGCTGTTTTTT
TRBD1 | once | TRBJ2-1 | TRBV6-6 | CASSYHGQGVQNEQFF | TGTGCCAGCAGTTACCACGGACAGGGAGTCCAGAATGAGCAGTTCTTC
TRBD1 | . | TRBJ2-1 | TRBV6-1 | CASSDPPARQGQFF | TGTGCCAGCAGTGACCCACCGGCTCGACAGGGGCAGTTCTTC
. | . | TRBJ2-2 | TRBV7-3 | CASSLTFGDTGELFF | TGTGCCAGCAGCTTAACGTTTGGGGACACCGGGGAGCTGTTTTTT
. | . | TRBJ1-5 | TRBV7-2 | CASSLAASNQPQHF | TGTGCCAGCAGCTTAGCAGCTAGCAATCAGCCCCAGCATTTT
. | . | TRBJ2-2 | TRBV5-1 | CASSFGGQDTGELFF | TGCGCCAGCAGCTTCGGGGGTCAAGACACCGGGGAGCTGTTTTTT
. | . | TRBJ1-1 | TRBV19 | CASSSRAPRRAFF | TGTGCCAGTAGTTCCCGGGCCCCCCGGCGCGCTTTCTTT
TRBD1 | . | TRBJ1-4 | TRBV5-1 | CASSFGQGAEKLFF | TGCGCCAGCAGCTTTGGACAGGGGGCTGAAAAACTGTTTTTT
TRBD1 | . | TRBJ2-2 | TRBV6-5 | CASRTGGTGELFF | TGTGCCAGCAGGACAGGGGGCACCGGGGAGCTGTTTTTT
. | . | TRBJ1-4 | TRBV5-4 | CASSTLGQLKLFF | TGTGCCAGCAGCACGCTAGGCCAGTTAAAACTGTTTTTT
TRBD1 | . | TRBJ2-5 | TRBV27 | CASSNWTGKVETQYF | TGTGCCAGCAGCAATTGGACAGGGAAGGTGGAGACCCAGTACTTC
. | once | TRBJ2-1 | TRBV11-2 | CASSPPSGDYNEQFF | TGTGCCAGCAGCCCGCCCAGTGGGGACTACAATGAGCAGTTCTTC
. | . | TRBJ1-3 | TRBV21-1 | CASSTPHWDSGNTIYF | TGTGCCAGCAGCACCCCTCATTGGGACTCTGGAAACACCATATATTTT
. | . | TRBJ1-3 | TRBV2 | CATKNRVYNTIYF | TGTGCCACCAAAAACAGGGTGTATAACACCATATATTTT
TRBD1 | . | TRBJ2-3 | TRBV5-4 | CASSSPDRGNTDTQYF | TGTGCCAGCAGCTCTCCGGACAGGGGGAACACAGATACGCAGTATTTT
TRBD2 | once | TRBJ2-3 | TRBV5-6 | CASSPGTRGNTDTQYF | TGTGCCAGCAGCCCCGGGACTAGAGGTAACACAGATACGCAGTATTTT
. | . | TRBJ1-6 | TRBV19 | CASSGQGYNSPLHF | TGTGCCAGTAGTGGTCAGGGATATAATTCACCCCTCCACTTT
. | . | TRBJ2-2 | TRBV7-9 | CASSLVDTGELFF | TGTGCCAGCAGCTTAGTGGACACCGGGGAGCTGTTTTTT
. | . | TRBJ1-2 | TRBV6-1 | CASSEPIWSSGYGYTF | TGTGCCAGCAGTGAACCTATCTGGAGCTCGGGCTATGGCTACACCTTC
. | . | TRBJ1-1 | TRBV11-2 | CASSSRVGNTEAFF | TGTGCCAGCAGCTCTAGGGTCGGGAACACTGAAGCTTTCTTT
. | . | TRBJ2-1 | TRBV11-2 | CASSSYRDNEQFF | TGTGCCAGCAGCTCATACAGAGACAATGAGCAGTTCTTC
TRBD2 | . | TRBJ2-5 | TRBV9 | CASSVAGGSGTQYF | TGTGCCAGCAGCGTAGCGGGGGGTTCCGGTACCCAGTACTTC
. | . | TRBJ1-1 | TRBV6-1 | CASTPEPLLSTEAFF | TGTGCCAGCACCCCTGAACCTTTGCTGAGCACTGAAGCTTTCTTT
. | . | TRBJ2-3 | TRBV7-6 | CASSNGAWLKATDTQYF | TGTGCCAGCAGCAATGGCGCTTGGCTAAAAGCCACAGATACGCAGTATTTT
TRBD1 | . | TRBJ2-7 | TRBV15 | CATSLGTGSYEQYF | TGTGCCACCAGCCTCGGGACAGGCTCCTACGAGCAGTACTTC
. | . | TRBJ2-3 | TRBV28 | CASRGGALGTDTQYF | TGTGCCAGCAGAGGGGGGGCCCTGGGCACAGATACGCAGTATTTT
TRBD1 | . | TRBJ1-2 | TRBV7-8 | CASSLDLQGDYGYTF | TGTGCCAGCAGCTTGGACCTACAGGGGGACTATGGCTACACCTTC
TRBD2 | . | TRBJ2-7 | TRBV30 | CAWSERGGTHEQYF | TGTGCCTGGAGCGAGCGGGGGGGGACCCACGAGCAGTACTTC